The entry below describes one TCR beta chain. As yet, its antigen is unknown. This entry is derived from a study of a mutant IDH1 vaccine in newly diagnosed glioma. Study context: Vaccine dosing followed radiotherapy by 4-6 weeks, or accompanied temozolomide cycles. A roughly 60% male, approximately 38% female split and a mean age of roughly 37 years characterized treated patients.

The repertoire was sequenced with immunoSEQ multiplex PCR; TCRdb's copy has only in-frame clones and lacks some. The data contain 20,000 to 25,000 clones, roughly four fifths of them seen just once; the ten biggest clones take up around 13%. The time point: week 23, last vaccination. Doses of 300 ug of mutant IDH1 20-mer peptide were given with topical imiquimod. Notes on the study in general: Pseudoprogression looked unconnected to shifts in top peripheral T cell clonotypes.

Here the sequenced sample was PBMCs, taken from a glioma patient whose treatment included an IDH1 peptide vaccine. The origin of this receptor is a man aged 25 to 40 with glioma.

The CDR3 DNA reads TGTGCCAGCAGTTACTTGGGGGGGGTATCAGATGGCTACACCTTC. Its translation: CASSYLGGVSDGYTF. V is TRBV6-5 and J is TRBJ1-2; possible D gene TRBD1, 5 bases. V was cut by 1 base and J by 6 bases, with 15 bases left in between. This CDR3 comprises 15 residues. Germline V gene lookup returns CDR1 MNHEY and CDR2 SVGAGI.